The 9 T cell receptor beta chains below were found in one sample sequenced in a study of blood T cell repertoires in COVID-19. Using immunoSEQ multiplex PCR, the repertoire was profiled, and TCRdb retains in-frame clones only, with some absent. The repertoire holds 90,000 to 120,000 clones, with over 60% as singletons. Specimen: peripheral blood. These receptors were obtained from a man between 70 and 80 years old with acute or convalescent COVID-19.

CDR3 amino acids: CASSATGGGVKNEQFF. The CDR3 bases are TGTGCCAGCAGTGCGACTGGCGGGGGGGTAAAGAATGAGCAGTTCTTC. The chain links TRBV2 to TRBJ2-1; 9 bases align to TRBD2. Germline V lookup: CDR1 SNHLY, CDR2 FYNNEI. J gave up 7 bases and V 4 bases, and 11 bases lay outside the gene matches. The CDR3 covers 16 residues.

The gene calls are TRBV2 and TRBJ2-6, with no clear D. From germline, CDR1 is SNHLY and CDR2 FYNNEI. V shed 5 bases and J shed 0 bases, with 11 bases lying between them. The CDR3 runs 16 residues. The CDR3 loop is CASSKGFSSGANVLTF. Written as DNA, the CDR3 is TGTGCCAGCAGTAAAGGATTCAGCTCTGGGGCCAACGTCCTGACTTTC.

This chain uses TRBV7-9 with TRBJ2-3; D might be TRBD1 (6 bases). V shed 1 base and J shed 8 bases, with 16 bases lying between them. CDR1 and CDR2 (germline): SEHNR, FQNEAQ (reference sequence). The CDR3 has 15 residues. The CDR3 region is CASSLVGPSRGTQYF. The CDR3 DNA reads as TGTGCCAGCAGCTTAGTCGGCCCTAGCAGGGGTACGCAGTATTTT. Drawing the rest from reference TRBV7-9 and TRBJ2-3, the complete variable domain is DTGVSQNPRHKITKRGQNVTFRCDPISEHNRLYWYRQTLGQGPEFLTYFQNEAQLEKSRLLSDRFSAERPKGSFSTLEIQRTEQGDSAMYLCASSLVGPSRGTQYFGPGTRLTVL.

J is TRBJ2-2 and V is TRBV7-3, with 12 bases lining up with TRBD1. This CDR3 region has 16 residues. V shed 5 bases, J shed 7 bases, and the junction held 8 bases outside the gene matches. Germline V gene sequence: CDR1 SGHTA, CDR2 FQGTGA. The CDR3 protein is CASSMGQGALFGELFF. Written as DNA, the CDR3 is TGTGCCAGCAGCATGGGACAGGGGGCGCTTTTCGGGGAGCTGTTTTTT.

The CDR3 protein is CASSLHRSTGELFF. The CDR3 DNA is TGTGCCAGTAGTCTCCACAGGAGCACCGGGGAGCTGTTTTTT. The rearrangement joins TRBV19 to TRBJ2-2, with a tentative D call TRBD1 (5 bases). The CDR3 runs 14 residues. The V end lost 5 bases, the J end lost 4 bases, and 11 bases lay between the germline ends. Germline values: CDR1 LNHDA, CDR2 SQIVND (reference sequence).

V usage is TRBV4-3 and J usage is TRBJ1-4; D is perhaps TRBD1 (5 bases). V was shortened by 3 bases and J by 9 bases, with 17 bases between the two germline ends. Germline V gene sequence: CDR1 LGHNA, CDR2 YSLEER. The CDR3 runs to 15 residues. The CDR3 DNA is TGCGCCAGCAGCCAGGAGGGGCAGGGAGTACAAAAACTGTTTTTT. This translates into CASSQEGQGVQKLFF.

The chain carries TRBV6-5 and TRBJ1-6; D might be TRBD1 (6 bases). This CDR3 region has 15 residues. CDR1 and CDR2 (germline): MNHEY, SVGAGI. The V gene lost 6 bases and the J gene lost 5 bases, with 14 bases spanning the gap. CDR3 amino acids: CASRTTGLDNSPLHF. CDR3 sequence (DNA): TGTGCCAGCAGAACGACAGGTTTGGATAATTCACCCCTCCACTTT.

The chain couples TRBV7-2 to TRBJ2-3, with 9 bases identical to TRBD1. Trimming cost V 5 bases and J 4 bases; bases outside gene matches: 7. Per germline, CDR1 SGHTA and CDR2 FQGNSA. This CDR3 is 15 amino acids long. The CDR3 bases are TGTGCCAGCAGCACCGGGACAGGGTGGGCAGATACGCAGTATTTT. Its translation is CASSTGTGWADTQYF.

The chain is built from TRBV9 and TRBJ1-1; 10 nucleotides match TRBD1. V lost 2 bases, J lost 3 bases, and 10 bases stayed unmatched. The CDR3 is made up of 17 amino acids. From germline, CDR1 is SGDLS and CDR2 YYNGEE. The CDR3 is CASSVTPDRGSDTEAFF. As DNA, the CDR3 is TGTGCCAGCAGCGTCACCCCGGACAGGGGGTCTGACACTGAAGCTTTCTTT.